These 19 T cell receptor gamma chains came from one sample sequenced in a study of γδ T cells in repeated Plasmodium falciparum infection. TCRdb re-analyzed the multiplex PCR reads via CATT. The table includes 14,000 or so gamma-chain clones, under 2% detected once. Vgamma9/Vdelta2+ and Vdelta2-negative gammadelta T cells were flow-sorted from PBMC for bulk sequencing. Sequenced sample: gamma-delta T cells from blood. The receptors stem from a pool of human donors (malaria-infected and uninfected, not separated).

This clone was picked up a small number of times. For this DNA, TCRdb reports the protein of a much larger clone, which diverges at residue 9, most likely from a read error; the protein presented here is translated directly from the DNA. This rearrangement joins TRGV4 to TRGJ1 or TRGJ2. The J gene is not listed in TCRdb, so it was assigned here from a DNA match to germline. CDR3 size: 13 residues. Germline CDR1 is EGSTGY and CDR2 is YDSYTSSV. The CDR3 loop is CATWPQAYDKKLF. The CDR3 DNA reads TGTGCCACCTGGCCGCAAGCTTATGATAAGAAACTCTTT.

In the case of this clone: With only one base between it and a far larger clone, this is likely a read error. Other nucleotide sequences in the sample specify the same CDR3. The V gene is TRGV9, but the J gene lacks a call. This CDR3 contains 29 residues. Germline V gene sequence: CDR1 GITISATS, CDR2 ISYDGTV (reference sequence). In DNA form, the CDR3 reads TGTGCCTTGTGGGAGGTGCAGAAGGTGGGATTGGCAGTGGAACAACACTGGTTGTCACAGGTAAGTATCGGGAGAATACAACATTTC. This encodes CALWEVQKVGLAVEQHWLSQVSIGRIQHF.

About this clone: The protein in TCRdb stems from a much larger clone and differs at residue 7 from this DNA's translation, likely a read error; here the protein is translated from the DNA. This chain joins TRGV9 and TRGJ1 or TRGJ2. TCRdb offers no J gene call, so here the DNA was matched to germline to obtain one. Germline CDR1 is GITISATS and CDR2 is ISYDGTV (reference sequence). With V trimmed by 3 bases and J by 0 bases, 8 bases remained unmatched. CDR3 length: 15 amino acids. CDR3 amino acids: CALWEPSQNYYKKLF. CDR3 DNA: TGTGCCTTGTGGGAGCCTTCGCAGAATTATTATAAGAAACTCTTT.

In the case of this clone: The TCRdb protein, from a much larger clone, departs from this DNA's translation at residue 5, likely by read error; the protein shown derives from the DNA. This sequence joins TRGV4 and TRGJ1 or TRGJ2. As TCRdb names no J gene, one was assigned here on the basis of a DNA match to germline. Germline V gene sequence: CDR1 EGSTGY, CDR2 YDSYTSSV. The V gene end was trimmed by 4 bases and the J gene end by 7 bases; junction bases not matched to a gene: 10. This CDR3 has 13 residues. CDR3 nucleotide sequence: TGTGCCACCTGGGAAGGGCCAAGGTATAAGAAACTCTTT. Translating it yields CATWEGPRYKKLF.

Notes on this clone: TCRdb attributes to this sequence the protein of a much larger clone, which differs from the DNA translation at residue 3; a read error is likely, and the protein displayed is translated from the DNA. The chain joins TRGV9 to TRGJ1 or TRGJ2. As TCRdb names no J gene, one was assigned here on the basis of a DNA match to germline. The V gene's germline CDR1 is GITISATS and CDR2 ISYDGTV (reference sequence). The CDR3 is made up of 17 amino acids. CDR3 DNA: TGTGCCTCGTGGGTTACTTTAGCGGTCACGAATTATTATAAGAAACTCTTT. Translation gives CASWVTLAVTNYYKKLF.

This clone has more than one count but fewer than ten. Given a far larger clone just one base away, this is likely a sequencing read error. At the DNA level, this CDR3 is encoded by other sequences in the same sample as well. The chain has TRGV8 and TRGJ1 or TRGJ2. The J gene was not available in TCRdb and was assigned here by matching the DNA to germline segments. Germline assignment: CDR1 VENAVY and CDR2 YDSYNSRV. The CDR3 sequence is 12 residues long. The CDR3 sequence is CATWATRYKKLF. The CDR3 DNA follows: TGCGCCACCTGGGCCACACGGTATAAGAAACTCTTT.

Concerning this clone: This is likely an artifact of a read error, given a far larger clone one base away. The sample holds other DNA sequences that translate to the same CDR3. The chain joins TRGV9 to TRGJ1 or TRGJ2. The J gene, not given by TCRdb, was assigned here from a germline match of the nucleotide sequence. The CDR3 totals 13 residues. Trimming removed 0 bases from V and 7 bases from J; junction bases left unmatched: 6. Germline V CDR1 and CDR2: GITISATS, ISYDGTV (reference sequence). Here the CDR3 reads CALWEVSNYKKLF. CDR3 sequence (DNA): TGTGCCTTGTGGGAGGTGTCGAACTATAAGAAACTCTTT.

A remark on this clone: TCRdb lists the protein of a much larger clone for this DNA, which differs at residue 5, so this is likely a read error; the protein given here is translated from the DNA itself. This chain links TRGV9 with TRGJ1 or TRGJ2. TCRdb carries no J gene annotation; the J gene was assigned here by matching the DNA with germline. The ends lost 6 bases at V and 7 bases at J; junction bases unmatched: 6. The V gene's germline CDR1 is GITISATS and CDR2 ISYDGTV (reference sequence). CDR3 length: 11 residues. CDR3 coding DNA: TGTGCCTTGTGGAGAAGGTATAAGAAACTCTTT. Its translation is CALWRRYKKLF.

Remarks on this clone: This DNA translates differently at residue 12 from the TCRdb protein, which is that of a much larger clone; a read error is likely, and the protein shown is the DNA's own translation. This chain links TRGV9 with TRGJ1 or TRGJ2. The J gene, left out of TCRdb, was set here by checking the DNA against germline. CDR1 GITISATS and CDR2 ISYDGTV come from the germline V gene (reference sequence). The CDR3 spans 16 residues. CDR3 sequence (DNA): TGTGCCTTGTGGGAGGTGCGTGTGGGGTTCTATTGTAAGAAACTCTTT. It specifies CALWEVRVGFYCKKLF.

This clone has just a few counts. This DNA's translation differs at residues 13 and 15 from TCRdb's protein, which comes from a much larger clone; a read error is likely, and the protein shown is translated from the DNA. The chain joins TRGV9 to TRGJP. CDR1 is GITISATS, CDR2 ISYDGTV, per germline (reference sequence). The length of the CDR3 is 20 residues. CDR3 amino acids: CALWEVEQWGKKFGTKIKVF. For the CDR3, the DNA is TGTGCCTTGTGGGAGGTGGAGCAATGGGGCAAAAAGTTTGGCACAAAAATCAAGGTATTT.

Concerning this clone: For this DNA, TCRdb reports the protein of a much larger clone, which diverges at residue 3, most likely from a read error; the protein presented here is translated directly from the DNA. The V call is TRGV9, the J call TRGJ1 or TRGJ2. Because TCRdb records no J gene, it was assigned here through a match of the DNA to germline. Germline V gene lookup returns CDR1 GITISATS and CDR2 ISYDGTV (reference sequence). The CDR3 has 13 residues. CDR3 loop: CAMWEDHYYKKLF. As DNA, the CDR3 is TGTGCCATGTGGGAGGACCATTATTATAAGAAACTCTTT.

This clone was detected only a few times. This likely stems from a read error, as it lies one base from a far larger clone. The DNA is omitted, as the CDR3 cannot be located on it reliably, and the CDR3 follows TCRdb's listing. A V gene of TRGV9 was called, but no J gene was assigned. CDR1 and CDR2 (germline): GITISATS, ISYDGTV (reference sequence). The CDR3 totals 30 residues, both ends included. The CDR3 is CALWEAEIRNSLAVKQHWLSQVSIGRIQHF.

This clone was observed a few times. The protein in TCRdb stems from a much larger clone and differs at residue 9 from this DNA's translation, likely a read error; here the protein is translated from the DNA. The chain combines TRGV9 with TRGJ1 or TRGJ2. The J gene, not given by TCRdb, was assigned here from a germline match of the nucleotide sequence. The germline gives CDR1 GITISATS, CDR2 ISYDGTV (reference sequence). This CDR3 has 12 residues. The CDR3 DNA follows: TGTGCCTTGTGGGAGGCCCATTATAGGAAACTCTTT. Translated: CALWEAHYRKLF.

This clone was seen at least ten times. The TCRdb protein comes from a much larger clone and disagrees with this DNA's translation at residue 10, likely due to a read error; the protein given here is derived from the DNA. Other DNA sequences within the sample encode an identical CDR3. This chain's CDR3 is CALWEVRYKRLF. In nucleotides, the CDR3 is TGTGCCTTGTGGGAGGTGCGTTATAAGAGACTCTTT. V gene TRGV9 combines with J gene TRGJ1 or TRGJ2. Germline V gene data show CDR1 as GITISATS and CDR2 as ISYDGTV (reference sequence). The CDR3 loop spans 12 amino acids.

Note on this clone: This likely came from a read error, as a far larger clone is one base away. No J gene was assigned, while the V gene was called as TRGV3. CDR1 and CDR2 (germline): VTNTFY, YDVSTARD (reference sequence). The length of the CDR3 is 15 residues. CDR3 bases: TGTGCCACCTGGGACCCCCGAAGGAATTATTATAAGAAGCTCTTT. It yields the protein CATWDPRRNYYKKLF.

As regards this clone: This likely traces to a read error, being one base from a far larger clone. The sample holds other DNA sequences that translate to the same CDR3. CDR3 nucleotides: TGTGCCACCTGGGACAGATCCCTTCTTTATTATAAGAAACTCTTT. Translation gives CATWDRSLLYYKKLF. V usage is TRGV3 and J usage is TRGJ1 or TRGJ2. The J gene, missing from TCRdb, was assigned here through DNA to germline matching. Germline V gene sequence: CDR1 VTNTFY, CDR2 YDVSTARD (reference sequence). The length of the CDR3 is 15 residues. V was pared by 1 base and J by 3 bases, with 9 bases of the junction left unmatched.

Many counts were recorded for this clone. The protein TCRdb gives is from a much larger clone and does not agree with this DNA's translation at residue 10, likely a read error; the protein shown here comes from the DNA. The rearrangement links TRGV3 to TRGJ1 or TRGJ2. From germline, CDR1 is VTNTFY and CDR2 YDVSTARD (reference sequence). This CDR3 region has 13 residues. The CDR3 DNA sequence: TGTGCCACCTGGGACAGGCGGGGTTATAGGAAACTCTTT. This codes for CATWDRRGYRKLF.

This clone was seen at least ten times. This probably arose from a read error, given a far larger clone one base away. The identical CDR3 is also encoded by other nucleotide sequences in the sample. V gene TRGV9 was called; the J gene was not. The germline CDR1 and CDR2 sequences are GITISATS and ISYDGTV (reference sequence). CDR3 length: 12 residues. The CDR3 nucleotides read TGTGCCTTGTGGGAGGTGGAGGATAAGAAGCTCTTT. This translates into CALWEVEDKKLF.

This clone appeared many times. A read error is likely here: a far larger clone is one base away. Different DNA sequences within this sample yield the same CDR3. V usage is TRGV9 and J usage is TRGJP. TCRdb carries no J gene annotation; the J gene was assigned here by matching the DNA with germline. The CDR3 length is 16 residues. Germline CDR1 GITISATS, CDR2 ISYDGTV (reference sequence). The DNA of the CDR3 is TGTGCCTTGTGGGACCGCCAAGAATTGGGCAAAAAAATCAAGGTATTT. Translated: CALWDRQELGKKIKVF.